A selection of T cell receptor beta chains follows, all from one sample in a study of PD-1 blockade in classical Hodgkin lymphoma. Here immunoSEQ multiplex PCR was the method, and the copy in TCRdb shows in-frame clones only, minus some. The data hold about 24,000 clones, with about 76% observed a single time. The input for sequencing was peripheral blood mononuclear cells (PBMCs), taken before the second cycle of nivolumab. The receptors stem from a human donor with classical Hodgkin lymphoma. Each CDR3 is given with its conserved first and last residue. Each record gives: J gene, clone size, D gene, V gene, CDR3 protein, CDR3 DNA. A D gene is named only where the DNA matches it firmly. Clone size appears in some rows only: once, few, many, or a class for an expanded clone.

>TRBJ1-5|.|TRBD1|TRBV19
CASSRTGGFSPSNQPQHF
TGTGCCAGTAGTAGGACAGGGGGCTTTAGTCCTAGCAATCAGCCCCAGCATTTT
>TRBJ2-3|.|TRBD2|TRBV7-9
CASSPRGSGRSRVDTQYF
TGTGCCAGCAGCCCTCGGGGTAGCGGGAGGAGTCGGGTAGATACGCAGTATTTT
>TRBJ1-4|.|.|TRBV6-1
CASKQGGTNEKLFF
TGTGCCAGCAAACAGGGAGGGACTAATGAAAAACTGTTTTTT
>TRBJ1-5|.|TRBD1|TRBV7-8
CASSPGTGNQPQHF
TGTGCCAGCAGTCCCGGGACAGGGAATCAGCCCCAGCATTTT
>TRBJ2-1|.|TRBD2|TRBV19
CASNRLAGASNEQFF
TGTGCCAGTAACCGCCTAGCGGGGGCCAGCAATGAGCAGTTCTTC
>TRBJ2-2|.|TRBD1|TRBV28
CASSFGGQGNTGELFF
TGTGCCAGCAGTTTTGGGGGACAGGGAAACACCGGGGAGCTGTTTTTT
>TRBJ2-7|.|.|TRBV29-1
CSGGASPGEQYF
TGCAGCGGGGGGGCCAGCCCGGGGGAGCAGTACTTC
>TRBJ2-1|.|.|TRBV19
CASSIHLWGIDSYNEQFF
TGTGCCAGTAGCATCCATTTGTGGGGAATCGACTCCTACAATGAGCAGTTCTTC
>TRBJ2-1|.|.|TRBV18
CASSPRPGPIYNEQFF
TGTGCCAGCTCACCCCGCCCGGGACCTATCTACAATGAGCAGTTCTTC
>TRBJ2-7|.|.|TRBV2
CASIRQVTYEQYF
TGTGCCAGCATAAGGCAGGTTACCTACGAGCAGTACTTC
>TRBJ1-1|.|TRBD1|TRBV29-1
CSVEGQGRTEAFF
TGCAGCGTTGAAGGACAGGGGCGCACTGAAGCTTTCTTT
>TRBJ2-1|.|.|TRBV5-1
CASSLGAYSSYNEQFF
TGCGCCAGCAGCTTGGGGGCCTACAGCTCCTACAATGAGCAGTTCTTC
>TRBJ2-7|once|.|TRBV30
CACGAYEQYF
TGTGCCTGCGGGGCGTACGAGCAGTACTTC
>TRBJ2-3|.|.|TRBV12-5
CASGLVDTQYF
TGTGCTAGTGGTTTGGTAGATACGCAGTATTTT
>TRBJ1-5|.|.|TRBV7-2
CASSLVQGSNQPQHF
TGTGCCAGCAGCTTAGTTCAGGGTAGCAATCAGCCCCAGCATTTT
>TRBJ1-4|.|.|TRBV18
CASSPRQSNEKLFF
TGTGCCAGCTCACCCAGACAGAGTAATGAAAAACTGTTTTTT
>TRBJ2-1|once|.|TRBV4-1
CASSKVQGVSYNEQFF
TGCGCCAGCAGTAAAGTTCAGGGTGTATCCTACAATGAGCAGTTCTTC
>TRBJ2-1|.|.|TRBV10-3
CAISESADEQFF
TGTGCCATCAGTGAAAGCGCAGATGAGCAGTTCTTC
>TRBJ1-1|.|.|TRBV9
CASSAGHPDLEAFF
TGTGCCAGCAGCGCGGGACACCCGGACTTGGAAGCTTTCTTT
>TRBJ2-1|.|.|TRBV19
CASSIAQGGGGEQFF
TGTGCCAGTAGTATAGCCCAGGGGGGGGGAGGTGAGCAGTTCTTC
>TRBJ2-5|.|.|TRBV5-1
CASSLDGGWGQETQYF
TGCGCCAGCAGCTTGGACGGGGGCTGGGGCCAAGAGACCCAGTACTTC
>TRBJ2-7|.|.|TRBV6-1
CASSEAYRIKAYEQYF
TGTGCCAGCAGTGAAGCCTACAGGATAAAGGCCTACGAGCAGTACTTC
>TRBJ2-7|.|TRBD1|TRBV4-1
CASSRGQGVGEQYF
TGCGCCAGCAGCAGGGGACAGGGGGTTGGCGAGCAGTACTTC
>TRBJ1-1|few|.|TRBV27
CASHEGRGMNTEAFF
TGTGCCAGCCACGAGGGGAGGGGGATGAACACTGAAGCTTTCTTT
>TRBJ1-2|.|.|TRBV2
CASPVYSTNYGYTF
TGTGCCAGCCCGGTTTATTCGACGAACTATGGCTACACCTTC
>TRBJ1-1|few|.|TRBV2
CASTSLGGVNTEAFF
TGTGCCAGCACCTCCCTTGGGGGTGTGAACACTGAAGCTTTCTTT
>TRBJ2-1|.|.|TRBV7-2
CASSLSGTQYNEQFF
TGTGCCAGCAGCTTGAGCGGAACCCAATACAATGAGCAGTTCTTC
>TRBJ2-7|.|.|TRBV12-5
CASGLLVWQGPLYEQYF
TGTGCTAGTGGCTTGTTAGTGTGGCAGGGGCCCCTTTACGAGCAGTACTTC
>TRBJ1-5|.|.|TRBV28
CASRARVRNQPQHF
TGTGCCAGCAGGGCCAGGGTAAGAAATCAGCCCCAGCATTTT
>TRBJ2-3|.|TRBD1|TRBV10-1
CASSGQGTNTQYF
TGCGCCAGCAGTGGACAGGGGACAAATACGCAGTATTTT
>TRBJ1-1|.|TRBD1|TRBV7-3
CASSSSGTANTEAFF
TGTGCCAGCAGCTCTTCCGGGACAGCGAACACTGAAGCTTTCTTT